This T cell receptor (beta chain) was observed in a study of T cell repertoires in cytomegalovirus infection. Study conclusions and caveats: In two of eight donors, the top clonotype was HLA-C-restricted CMV-specific.

V was clipped by 6 bases and J by 4 bases, with 8 bases between them. The CDR3 covers 12 residues. Per the germline V gene, CDR1 is MGHRA and CDR2 is YSYEKL. This clonotype showed up just a few times. What it binds is unknown. TCRdb ran MiXCR on the reads and lists one entry per CDR3 protein. The repertoire holds hundreds of thousands of distinct CDR3 sequences, with around 31% as singletons. The chain recombines TRBV4-1 with TRBJ2-3, with no clear D. The source material was cultured CD8+ T cells from PBMCs, sampled from culture after CMV antigen stimulation. This sequence was found in a human donor in good health (CMV status not recorded). Some clones in this sample may be carry-over from other donors' samples. CDR3 sequence (DNA): TGCGCCAGCAGTGGGTGGGCAGATACGCAGTATTTT. Translated: CASSGWADTQYF.